Below are 9 T cell receptor beta chains sequenced from a single sample in a study of blood T cell repertoires in COVID-19. TCRdb's copy holds only in-frame clones and misses some; the assay was immunoSEQ multiplex PCR. The data contain fewer than 250,000 clones, about 86% of them singletons. Input material: PBMCs or T cells enriched from blood (not recorded which). These receptors were collected from a middle-aged woman with acute COVID-19.

The rearrangement joins TRBV28 to TRBJ1-1; perhaps TRBD1 as D (6 bases). Germline V lookup: CDR1 MDHEN, CDR2 SYDVKM. CDR3 size: 13 residues. The V and J ends lost 6 bases and 4 bases respectively, with 12 bases between them. CDR3 nucleotides: TGTGCCAGCAGGCTCGGGGGGGCCACTGAAGCTTTCTTT. Its protein product is CASRLGGATEAFF.

This clone has only one observation. The rearrangement links TRBV5-6 to TRBJ2-1, with TRBD1 matching over 8 bases. With V trimmed by 3 bases and J by 5 bases, 10 bases remained unmatched. CDR3 length: 16 residues. From germline, CDR1 is SGHDT and CDR2 YYEEEE. Here the CDR3 reads CASSSQGDRWNNEQFF. The CDR3 region has the DNA TGTGCCAGCAGCTCCCAGGGGGACAGGTGGAACAATGAGCAGTTCTTC.

The gene calls are TRBV24-1 and TRBJ2-3; 8 nucleotides match TRBD2. The CDR3 length is 17 residues. Germline CDR1 reads KGHDR; CDR2 reads SFDVKD. V was pared by 5 bases and J by 4 bases, with 13 bases of the junction left unmatched. CDR3 coding DNA: TGTGCCACCAGTGGATCGCCTTTGGGACTAGGGGCAGATACGCAGTATTTT. Protein product: CATSGSPLGLGADTQYF.

V is TRBV11-3 and J is TRBJ2-5, with D maybe TRBD2 (5 bases). Germline V gene lookup returns CDR1 SGHNT and CDR2 YENEEA. The CDR3 loop spans 15 amino acids. Trimming removed 5 bases from V and 2 bases from J, with 15 bases in between. This chain's CDR3 is CASSTRLSEQETQYF. The CDR3 nucleotides are TGTGCCAGCAGCACGAGGCTTAGCGAGCAAGAGACCCAGTACTTC. Looking up the rest from reference TRBV11-3 and TRBJ2-5 gives the full variable domain: EAGVVQSPRYKIIEKKQPVAFWCNPISGHNTLYWYLQNLGQGPELLIRYENEEAVDDSQLPKDRFSAERLKGVDSTLKIQPAELGDSAVYLCASSTRLSEQETQYFGPGTRLLVL.

V is TRBV7-3 and J is TRBJ2-1, with TRBD2 identical over 11 bases. After removal of 3 bases from V and 6 bases from J, the junction contained 4 bases not matched to a gene. The CDR3 has 15 residues. CDR1 and CDR2 from the germline V gene are SGHTA and FQGTGA. The CDR3 reads CASSFTSGSINEQFF. The DNA of the CDR3 is TGTGCCAGCAGCTTTACTAGCGGGAGCATCAATGAGCAGTTCTTC.

The chain recombines TRBV11-2 with TRBJ1-1; D gene ambiguous. The CDR3 is 14 residues long. Trimming took 1 base from V and 3 from J, leaving 9 bases between them. Germline values: CDR1 SGHAT, CDR2 FQNNGV. The CDR3 here is CASSLVPGYTEAFF. The CDR3 coding sequence is TGTGCCAGCAGCTTAGTCCCGGGTTACACTGAAGCTTTCTTT.

This chain connects TRBV7-2 to TRBJ2-7; weak D call: TRBD1 (6 bases). This CDR3 is built from 17 residues. Trimming cost V 0 bases and J 2 bases, with 17 bases left between them. CDR1 and CDR2 (germline): SGHTA, FQGNSA. CDR3 nucleotides: TGTGCCAGCAGCTTAGCTTTGGGGGCGTATCAGACCTACGAGCAGTACTTC. Translation gives CASSLALGAYQTYEQYF.

The rearrangement uses TRBV9 and TRBJ1-2; the D gene is possibly TRBD1 (5 bases). The CDR3 runs to 14 residues. Germline values: CDR1 SGDLS, CDR2 YYNGEE. V was pared by 4 bases and J by 1 base, with 11 bases between. The CDR3 region has the DNA TGTGCCAGCAGCCGGGGGGATGGTAACTATGGCTACACCTTC. Residues: CASSRGDGNYGYTF.

V is TRBV18 and J is TRBJ1-2; D remains unclear. The germline V gene has CDR1 KGHSH and CDR2 LQKENI. The CDR3 has 13 residues. V lost 3 bases and J 2 bases, leaving 7 bases between the germline ends. This CDR3 is CASSPGGNYGYTF. For the CDR3, the DNA is TGTGCCAGCTCACCGGGAGGGAACTATGGCTACACCTTC.